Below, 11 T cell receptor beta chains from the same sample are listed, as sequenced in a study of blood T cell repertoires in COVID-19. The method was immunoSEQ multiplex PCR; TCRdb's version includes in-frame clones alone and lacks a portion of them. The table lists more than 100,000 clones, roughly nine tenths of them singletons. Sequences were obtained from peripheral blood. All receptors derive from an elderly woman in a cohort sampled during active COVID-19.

The CDR3 region is CASAPGTAQNTGELFF. The DNA of the CDR3 is TGTGCCAGCGCTCCGGGGACAGCCCAGAACACCGGGGAGCTGTTTTTT. The gene calls are TRBV2 and TRBJ2-2; 7 nucleotides align to TRBD1. Germline CDR1 and CDR2: SNHLY and FYNNEI. Trimming at V came to 8 bases and at J to 1 base, leaving 10 bases not matched to a gene. CDR3 size: 16 residues.

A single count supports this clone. The CDR3 DNA follows: TGCAGTGCTAGTAATCGAGGTTTCGGTAGCGGGAGTGATGGGGCCAACGTCCTGACTTTC. This gives the protein CSASNRGFGSGSDGANVLTF. V is TRBV20-1 and J is TRBJ2-6; 9 bases match TRBD2. The CDR3 runs to 20 residues. The germline V gene has CDR1 DFQATT and CDR2 SNEGSKA (reference sequence). Losses at the gene ends were 3 bases for V and 3 bases for J; bases not matched to a gene: 18.

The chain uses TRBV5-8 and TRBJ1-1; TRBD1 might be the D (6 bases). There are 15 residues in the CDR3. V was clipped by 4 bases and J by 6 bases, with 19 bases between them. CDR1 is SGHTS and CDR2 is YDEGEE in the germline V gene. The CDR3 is CASSQELQGFAEAFF. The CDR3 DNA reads TGTGCCAGCAGCCAGGAACTACAGGGATTCGCTGAAGCTTTCTTT.

As DNA, the CDR3 is TGCGTCGTCGGGGGAGAGGTTGAGCAGTTCTTC. As protein: CVVGGEVEQFF. This chain connects TRBV20-1 to TRBJ2-1, with D possibly being TRBD2 (6 bases). The V gene's germline CDR1 is DFQATT and CDR2 SNEGSKA (reference sequence). This CDR3 comprises 11 residues.

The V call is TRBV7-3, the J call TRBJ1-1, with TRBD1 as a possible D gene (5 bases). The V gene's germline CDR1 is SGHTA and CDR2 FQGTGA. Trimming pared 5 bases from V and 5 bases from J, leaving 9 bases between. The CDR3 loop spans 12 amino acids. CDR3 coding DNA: TGTGCCAGCAGCGTGGGGGGGACTGAAGCTTTCTTT. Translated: CASSVGGTEAFF. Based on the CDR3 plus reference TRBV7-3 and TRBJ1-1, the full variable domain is GAGVSQTPSNKVTEKGKYVELRCDPISGHTALYWYRQSLGQGPEFLIYFQGTGAADDSGLPNDRFFAVRPEGSVSTLKIQRTERGDSAVYLCASSVGGTEAFFGQGTRLTVV.

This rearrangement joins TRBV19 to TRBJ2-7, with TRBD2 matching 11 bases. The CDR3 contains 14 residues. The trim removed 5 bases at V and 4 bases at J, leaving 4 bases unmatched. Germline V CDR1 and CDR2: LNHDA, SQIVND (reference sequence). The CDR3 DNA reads TGTGCCAGTAGTCTCACTAGCGGGAGTTACGAGCAGTACTTC. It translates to CASSLTSGSYEQYF.

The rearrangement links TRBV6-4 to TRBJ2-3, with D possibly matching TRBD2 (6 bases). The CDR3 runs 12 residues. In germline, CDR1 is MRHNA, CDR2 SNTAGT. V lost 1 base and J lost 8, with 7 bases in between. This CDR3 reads CASSDWGGTQYF. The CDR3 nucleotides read TGTGCCAGCAGTGACTGGGGAGGTACGCAGTATTTT.

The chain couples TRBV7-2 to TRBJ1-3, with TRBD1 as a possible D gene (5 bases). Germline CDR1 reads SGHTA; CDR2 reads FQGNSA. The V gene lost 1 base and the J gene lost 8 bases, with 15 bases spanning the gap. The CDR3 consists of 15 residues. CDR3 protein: CASSLGVPPGHTIYF. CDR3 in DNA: TGTGCCAGCAGCTTAGGTGTTCCCCCAGGGCACACCATATATTTT.

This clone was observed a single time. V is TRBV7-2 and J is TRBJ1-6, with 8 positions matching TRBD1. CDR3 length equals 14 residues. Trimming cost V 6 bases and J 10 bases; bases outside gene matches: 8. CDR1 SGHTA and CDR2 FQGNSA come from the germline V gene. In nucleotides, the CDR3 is TGTGCCAGCAGAGCCCACGGACAGGGATCACCCCTCCACTTT. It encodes CASRAHGQGSPLHF. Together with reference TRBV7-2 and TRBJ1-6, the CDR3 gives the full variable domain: GAGVSQSPSNKVTEKGKDVELRCDPISGHTALYWYRQSLGQGLEFLIYFQGNSAPDKSGLPSDRFSAERTGGSVSTLTIQRTQQEDSAVYLCASRAHGQGSPLHFGNGTRLTVT.

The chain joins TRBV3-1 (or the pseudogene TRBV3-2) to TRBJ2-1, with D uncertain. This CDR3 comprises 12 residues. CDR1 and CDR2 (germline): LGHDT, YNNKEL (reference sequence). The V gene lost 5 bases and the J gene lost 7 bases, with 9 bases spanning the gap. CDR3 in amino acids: CASSTPRNEQFF. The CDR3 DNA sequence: TGTGCCAGCAGCACCCCTAGGAATGAGCAGTTCTTC.

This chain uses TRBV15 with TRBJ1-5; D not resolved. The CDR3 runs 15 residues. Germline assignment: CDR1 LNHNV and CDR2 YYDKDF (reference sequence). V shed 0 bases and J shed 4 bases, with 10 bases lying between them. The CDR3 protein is CATSRDTTPNQPQHF. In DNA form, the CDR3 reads TGTGCCACCAGCAGAGATACAACACCTAATCAGCCCCAGCATTTT.